This T cell receptor beta chain was observed in a study of T cells in Graves' hyperthyroidism and ophthalmopathy. The CDR3 covers 16 residues. V was shortened by 4 bases and J by 0 bases, with 13 bases between the two germline ends. Germline CDR1 LNHDA, CDR2 SQIVND (reference sequence). This clonotype was detected many times. Amplified TCR beta CDR3 regions derived from RNA transcripts. The study used the HTBI primer set for a first-round RT-PCR of the TCR CDR3. TCRdb fed the multiplex PCR reads into MiXCR, producing one record per CDR3 protein. The table lists about 600,000 distinct CDR3 sequences, about 14% of them singletons, with roughly an eighth in the top ten.

The sequence derives from a woman between 50 and 59 years old with Graves' ophthalmopathy. Sequenced material: blood. This chain connects TRBV19 to TRBJ1-5; D remains unclear. CDR3: CASSNSTAYSNQPQHF. The CDR3 DNA reads as TGTGCCAGTAGTAATAGTACAGCCTATAGCAATCAGCCCCAGCATTTT.